The rows below give T cell receptor beta chains drawn from one sample of a study of beta chain features in type 1 diabetes. Only in-frame clones appear in the TCRdb table, and some are missing; sequencing was by immunoSEQ multiplex PCR. The top ten hold roughly 0.72% of the sample, which has 150,000 to 200,000 clones, roughly 9% seen once. Sequenced input: central memory CD4+ T cells from blood. Receptors were obtained from a woman aged 30 to 39 with type 1 diabetes. Each CDR3 is given with its conserved first and last residue. The D gene is left open where the match is weak. A clone size is listed for some rows: how often the clone was seen (once, few, many), or a class if it is expanded.

TRBJ2-3 | TRBD2 | few | TRBV27 | CASSFVTGGDTQYF | TGTGCCAGCAGTTTCGTTACGGGGGGGGATACGCAGTATTTT
TRBJ2-3 | NA | few | TRBV5-6 | CASSRDSTDTQYF | TGTGCCAGCAGCCGGGACTCCACAGATACGCAGTATTTT
TRBJ2-6 | NA | few | TRBV5-4 | CASSQVGSSGANVLTF | TGTGCCAGCAGCCAAGTGGGGAGCTCTGGGGCCAACGTCCTGACTTTC
TRBJ1-1 | NA | few | TRBV30 | CAWEVGGEAFF | TGTGCCTGGGAGGTGGGAGGAGAAGCTTTCTTT
TRBJ1-1 | TRBD1 | NA | TRBV15 | CATGGQPNTEAFF | TGTGCCACCGGGGGACAGCCGAACACTGAAGCTTTCTTT
TRBJ1-1 | NA | NA | TRBV18 | CASSPKQGMNTEAFF | TGTGCCAGCTCACCCAAACAGGGTATGAACACTGAAGCTTTCTTT
TRBJ2-7 | TRBD2 | few | TRBV4-1 | CASSQETSGPWEQYF | TGCGCCAGCAGCCAAGAGACTAGCGGTCCGTGGGAGCAGTACTTC
TRBJ2-2 | NA | few | TRBV7-3 | CASSPGGQSNTGELFF | TGTGCCAGCAGCCCCGGAGGACAGTCGAACACCGGGGAGCTGTTTTTT
TRBJ2-3 | TRBD2 | NA | TRBV5-1 | CASSPGTSRGDTQYF | TGCGCCAGCAGCCCCGGGACTAGTCGAGGAGATACGCAGTATTTT
TRBJ2-4 | NA | NA | TRBV18 | CASSPGPTENIQYF | TGTGCCAGCTCACCAGGGCCTACCGAAAACATTCAGTACTTC
TRBJ2-1 | NA | NA | TRBV11-2 | CASSLWESNEQFF | TGTGCCAGCAGCTTATGGGAGAGCAATGAGCAGTTCTTC
TRBJ2-7 | TRBD2 | NA | TRBV27 | CASSLAGTSGEQYF | TGTGCCAGCAGTTTGGCCGGGACTAGCGGCGAGCAGTACTTC
TRBJ1-2 | NA | few | TRBV12-5 | CASGLQGGYGYTF | TGTGCTAGTGGTTTACAGGGTGGATATGGCTACACCTTC
TRBJ2-1 | TRBD1 | many | TRBV29-1 | CSVGRVSTGRYNEQFF | TGCAGCGTTGGTCGAGTATCGACAGGGCGCTACAATGAGCAGTTCTTC
TRBJ1-4 | TRBD1 | NA | TRBV7-9 | CASSKKTGGEKLFF | TGTGCCAGCAGCAAAAAGACAGGGGGAGAAAAACTGTTTTTT
TRBJ2-7 | NA | few | TRBV4-1 | CASSQGPGESSYEQYF | TGCGCCAGCAGCCAAGGACCAGGGGAAAGCTCCTACGAGCAGTACTTC
TRBJ2-1 | TRBD2 | NA | TRBV2 | CASARLAGTYNEQFF | TGTGCCAGTGCCCGCCTAGCGGGTACCTACAATGAGCAGTTCTTC
TRBJ2-5 | TRBD2 | NA | TRBV18 | CASSPGLAGETQYF | TGTGCCAGCTCACCGGGGCTAGCGGGAGAGACCCAGTACTTC
TRBJ2-5 | NA | NA | TRBV5-4 | CASSWDQTGEETQYF | TGTGCCAGCAGCTGGGACCAGACAGGTGAAGAGACCCAGTACTTC
TRBJ2-5 | TRBD1 | few | TRBV6-5 | CASSYGQGFPETQYF | TGTGCCAGCAGTTACGGACAGGGGTTCCCAGAGACCCAGTACTTC
TRBJ2-7 | NA | NA | TRBV7-9 | CASSLAIARYEQYF | TGTGCCAGCAGCTTGGCGATAGCGAGATACGAGCAGTACTTC
TRBJ1-2 | NA | few | TRBV27 | CASSLRHTHGYTF | TGTGCCAGCAGTCTCCGACACACCCATGGCTACACCTTC
TRBJ2-7 | TRBD2 | NA | TRBV5-1 | CASSWGTTNADYEQYF | TGCGCCAGCAGCTGGGGGACTACCAACGCAGACTACGAGCAGTACTTC
TRBJ1-5 | TRBD1 | NA | TRBV30 | CAWSVGTGFGIGQPQHF | TGTGCCTGGAGTGTAGGGACAGGGTTTGGGATAGGCCAGCCCCAGCATTTT
TRBJ2-5 | TRBD1 | few | TRBV15 | CATSRGTGGAETQYF | TGTGCCACCAGCAGAGGTACAGGGGGCGCGGAGACCCAGTACTTC
TRBJ1-4 | TRBD1 | NA | TRBV11-3 | CASSRPGQGGEKLFF | TGTGCCAGCAGTCGTCCGGGACAGGGGGGTGAAAAACTGTTTTTT
TRBJ1-2 | NA | NA | TRBV18 | CASSPGGGVEYGYTF | TGTGCCAGCTCACCAGGGGGAGGTGTGGAGTATGGCTACACCTTC
TRBJ2-3 | TRBD2 | NA | TRBV30 | CAWSISGSGTDTQYF | TGTGCCTGGAGTATTAGCGGGAGTGGCACAGATACGCAGTATTTT
TRBJ2-3 | TRBD2 | NA | TRBV4-3 | CASSQVSLAGYDTQYF | TGCGCCAGCAGCCAAGTCTCTCTAGCGGGTTACGATACGCAGTATTTT
TRBJ2-5 | NA | NA | TRBV29-1 | CSVDLTEKETQYF | TGCAGCGTTGACTTAACCGAGAAGGAGACCCAGTACTTC
TRBJ1-2 | TRBD1 | few | TRBV19 | CASSSHDRASYGYTF | TGTGCCAGTAGTTCCCACGACAGGGCCTCCTATGGCTACACCTTC
TRBJ2-7 | TRBD2 | NA | TRBV7-3 | CASSPSGLLDEQYF | TGTGCCAGCAGCCCTAGCGGACTCCTTGACGAGCAGTACTTC
TRBJ1-4 | NA | NA | TRBV28 | CASRTDRPFINEKLFF | TGTGCCAGCAGAACAGACAGGCCCTTCATCAATGAAAAACTGTTTTTT
TRBJ2-2 | TRBD2 | few | TRBV15 | CATSRLAGGPFIVGELFF | TGTGCCACCAGCAGATTAGCGGGAGGGCCGTTTATAGTCGGGGAGCTGTTTTTT
TRBJ2-5 | NA | NA | TRBV5-1 | CASSLAGGQETQYF | TGCGCCAGCAGCTTGGCTGGCGGTCAAGAGACCCAGTACTTC
TRBJ2-7 | NA | few | TRBV7-9 | CASSPLYEQYF | TGTGCCAGCAGCCCTTTATACGAGCAGTACTTC
TRBJ2-1 | TRBD2 | few | TRBV5-1 | CASSLGREAYNEQFF | TGCGCCAGCAGCTTAGGGCGGGAGGCTTACAATGAGCAGTTCTTC
TRBJ2-5 | NA | NA | TRBV27 | CASSFRRGETQYF | TGTGCCAGCAGTTTTAGGCGGGGAGAGACCCAGTACTTC
TRBJ2-1 | NA | few | TRBV5-1 | CASSPRGGPYNEQFF | TGCGCCAGCAGCCCTAGGGGAGGCCCCTACAATGAGCAGTTCTTC
TRBJ1-1 | NA | few | TRBV7-9 | CASRDTQETEAFF | TGTGCCAGCAGAGACACCCAGGAAACTGAAGCTTTCTTT
TRBJ2-7 | TRBD2 | few | TRBV4-1 | CASSQEGEAGAYEQYF | TGCGCCAGCAGCCAAGAAGGAGAAGCGGGAGCCTACGAGCAGTACTTC
TRBJ1-5 | TRBD1 | NA | TRBV19 | CASSSPWDRANQPQHF | TGTGCCAGTAGTAGCCCCTGGGACAGGGCGAATCAGCCCCAGCATTTT
TRBJ1-2 | NA | few | TRBV27 | CASSLVGGPNYGYTF | TGTGCCAGCAGTTTAGTGGGGGGTCCGAACTATGGCTACACCTTC
TRBJ2-4 | NA | few | TRBV7-7 | CASSLGRGAKNIQYF | TGTGCTAGCAGCTTAGGGCGGGGTGCCAAAAACATTCAGTACTTC
TRBJ2-7 | TRBD1 | NA | TRBV20-1 | CSASGGYEQYF | TGCAGTGCTTCAGGGGGCTACGAGCAGTACTTC
TRBJ2-7 | TRBD2 | few | TRBV7-9 | CASSPTSGRYEQYF | TGTGCCAGCAGCCCGACTAGCGGGAGATACGAGCAGTACTTC
TRBJ2-2 | TRBD2 | NA | TRBV28 | CASLAGDYFRGELFF | TGTGCCAGTCTAGCGGGAGACTACTTTCGGGGGGAGCTGTTTTTT
TRBJ2-3 | TRBD2 | few | TRBV5-1 | CASSTGTSLDSSQYF | TGCGCCAGCAGCACCGGGACTAGCCTGGATTCTTCGCAGTATTTT